Listed here is a single TCR beta chain. What it recognizes is unknown. This specimen belongs to a study of T cell responses to AZD1222 COVID-19 vaccine. Findings of the study overall: Increased Spike-specific TCR breadth and depth were observed after two AZD1222 doses.

Sequenced by immunoSEQ multiplex PCR; TCRdb stores in-frame clones only, minus some. The sample includes approximately 150,000 clones, 80% to 95% of them seen just once. This CDR3 contains 14 residues. With 3 bases removed from V and 6 bases from J, the gap between germline ends came to 13 bases. Germline V gene data show CDR1 as SGHDT and CDR2 as YYEEEE. The specimen was peripheral blood, collected on day 0 of AZD1222 vaccination. V usage is TRBV5-6 and J usage is TRBJ1-5; D is perhaps TRBD1 (5 bases). The source is an adult in good health. The DNA for the CDR3 is TGTGCCAGCAGCTGGCAGGGCGGGGTTCAGCCCCAGCATTTT. This encodes CASSWQGGVQPQHF.